This entry is about one T cell receptor (beta chain). This sample stems from a study of blood T cell repertoires in COVID-19. About the study: Donors in the United States, Italy and Spain gave samples during acute or convalescent COVID-19. The analysed material was cDNA or gDNA that came from T cells, B-cell-depleted T cells, or PBMCs.

In the authors' workflow: Reference gene primer amplification in the assay estimated nucleated cell counts. Only in-frame clones appear in the TCRdb table, and some are missing; sequencing was by immunoSEQ multiplex PCR. V and J calls plus clone size are reproduced from that table; the DNA served to infer D and trimming. The sample includes roughly 220,000 clones, 70% to 90% of them seen just once. The receptor was isolated from a man in his sixties with acute or convalescent COVID-19. The sample comprised peripheral blood.

CDR3 nucleotide sequence: TGTGCCAGCAGTTTAGGGGCAGGCACAGATACGCAGTATTTT. Encoded protein: CASSLGAGTDTQYF. This chain connects TRBV27 to TRBJ2-3, with a tentative D call TRBD1 (5 bases). Trimming stripped 2 bases from V and 1 base from J, with 7 bases between. Germline CDR1 is MNHEY and CDR2 is SMNVEV (reference sequence). This CDR3 region has 14 residues.